The 27 T cell receptor beta chains given below trace back to one sample, sequenced in a study of OX40 agonist ivuxolimab in advanced cancers. The repertoire was sequenced with immunoSEQ multiplex PCR; TCRdb's copy has only in-frame clones and lacks some. Here the sample spans tens of thousands of clones, about nine tenths being singletons. The sample here was CD4+ or CD8+ T cells sorted from blood, taken in a trial of the OX40 agonist ivuxolimab. These receptors all come from an adult with an advanced solid tumor such as melanoma, head and neck, liver or kidney cancer.

This clone appeared once. The chain links TRBV15 to TRBJ2-7; D ambiguous. The CDR3 consists of 15 residues. The germline V gene has CDR1 LNHNV and CDR2 YYDKDF (reference sequence). The V end was cut by 0 bases, the J end by 2 bases, with 11 bases between. In DNA form, the CDR3 reads TGTGCCACCAGCAGAGATGGTCGGGCCCCCTACGAGCAGTACTTC. It yields the protein CATSRDGRAPYEQYF.

The chain is built from TRBV25-1 and TRBJ2-7; 14 nucleotides match TRBD2. The J segment lost 7 bases and the V segment lost 6 bases, leaving 8 bases of the junction unmatched. CDR1 is MGHDK and CDR2 is SYGVNS in the germline V gene. This CDR3 has 15 residues. The CDR3 loop is CASSEGLAGAGEQYF. The CDR3 coding sequence is TGTGCCAGCAGCGAGGGACTAGCGGGAGCTGGGGAGCAGTACTTC.

V gene TRBV5-6 combines with J gene TRBJ2-3; unclear D gene. The V end was cut by 2 bases, the J end by 5 bases, with 12 bases between. The CDR3 extends over 14 amino acids. In germline, CDR1 is SGHDT, CDR2 YYEEEE. CDR3 nucleotides: TGTGCCAGCAGCTTAGGTCTCGCAGTAGATACGCAGTATTTT. It specifies CASSLGLAVDTQYF.

For this clone: Its ends do not fully match the called genes, so a read error is possible. This CDR3 is CASSSPRRRSSLHF. The CDR3 coding sequence is TGTGCCAGTAGTTCCCCCCGCAGGCGTTCATCCCTCCACTTT. This chain links TRBV19 with TRBJ1-6; D gene unclear. The germline CDR1 and CDR2 sequences are LNHDA and SQIVND (reference sequence). This CDR3 is built from 14 residues.

V is TRBV21-1 and J is TRBJ2-5; TRBD1 is the table's D call, not checked against the DNA. TRBV21-1 is annotated as a pseudogene. The CDR3 is made up of 14 amino acids. The CDR3 nucleotides read TGTGCCAGCAGCGCAGTTGACAGGGAAGAGACCCAGTACTTC. It yields the protein CASSAVDREETQYF.

The chain combines TRBV6-5 with TRBJ2-2, with TRBD2 identical over 9 bases. Germline CDR1 and CDR2: MNHEY and SVGAGI. V shed 4 bases, J shed 5 bases, and the junction held 5 bases outside the gene matches. This CDR3 is built from 15 residues. The CDR3 nucleotides are TGTGCCAGCAGTTCTTTAGCGGGAGATACCGGGGAGCTGTTTTTT. Its protein product is CASSSLAGDTGELFF.

This clone appeared a few times. The genes are TRBV6-1 and TRBJ2-1, with TRBD2 identical over 10 bases. The length of the CDR3 is 15 residues. Trimming took 4 bases from V and 0 from J; bases not matched to a gene: 0. Germline-derived CDR1 and CDR2 are MNHNS and SASEGT. DNA for the CDR3: TGTGCCAGCAGTGGGACTAGCGGCTCCTACAATGAGCAGTTCTTC. It translates to CASSGTSGSYNEQFF.

The rearrangement joins TRBV11-3 to TRBJ1-5, with D tentatively TRBD1 (6 bases). CDR3 length: 13 residues. Germline CDR1 SGHNT, CDR2 YENEEA. V was clipped by 5 bases and J by 7 bases, with 12 bases between them. This chain's CDR3 is CASSPRGLQPQHF. The CDR3 region has the DNA TGTGCCAGCAGCCCCAGGGGACTCCAGCCCCAGCATTTT.

This chain connects TRBV15 to TRBJ2-2; 7 positions agree with TRBD1. The length of the CDR3 is 14 residues. Germline assignment: CDR1 LNHNV and CDR2 YYDKDF (reference sequence). The ends lost 8 bases at V and 8 bases at J; junction bases unmatched: 11. CDR3 sequence (DNA): TGTGCCACCTCTCTCGACAGGGACCGTGGGGAGCTGTTTTTT. It is translated as CATSLDRDRGELFF.

V usage is TRBV28 and J usage is TRBJ1-5; a weak D match, TRBD1 (5 bases). This CDR3 spans 13 amino acids. Trimming pared 5 bases from V and 6 bases from J, leaving 11 bases between. Germline V lookup: CDR1 MDHEN, CDR2 SYDVKM. The CDR3 region is CASSGGGAQPQHF. The CDR3 DNA sequence: TGTGCCAGCAGTGGGGGGGGTGCTCAGCCCCAGCATTTT.

The chain is built from TRBV4-2 and TRBJ2-7; D perhaps matches TRBD1 (8 bases). The ends were cut back, 0 bases at V and 1 base at J, with 10 bases in the middle. Germline V CDR1 and CDR2: LGHNA, YNFKEQ. This CDR3 spans 15 amino acids. The CDR3 bases are TGTGCCAGCAGCCAAGAACAGGGGGGGTCCTACGAGCAGTACTTC. It is translated as CASSQEQGGSYEQYF.

The genes are TRBV27 and TRBJ1-2; D remains ambiguous. The CDR3 runs 13 residues. Germline V gene sequence: CDR1 MNHEY, CDR2 SMNVEV (reference sequence). The ends were cut back, 6 bases at V and 4 bases at J, with 12 bases in the middle. CDR3 bases: TGTGCCAGCAGCCCTGACGAATCCTATGGCTACACCTTC. This gives the protein CASSPDESYGYTF.

This chain connects TRBV28 to TRBJ2-7, with TRBD1 identical over 7 bases. The CDR3 runs to 15 residues. The germline CDR1 and CDR2 sequences are MDHEN and SYDVKM. The V segment lost 2 bases and the J segment 2 bases; nucleotides outside the gene matches: 6. The CDR3, as DNA: TGTGCCAGCAGTTTAACGGGACAGAAAGCCTACGAGCAGTACTTC. Its protein product is CASSLTGQKAYEQYF.

The V gene is TRBV7-9, the J gene TRBJ2-5; D perhaps matches TRBD1 (6 bases). The CDR3 totals 17 residues. In germline, CDR1 is SEHNR, CDR2 FQNEAQ (reference sequence). Trimming removed 5 bases at V and 3 bases at J, with 22 bases between. CDR3: CASSQRRTAYREETQYF. CDR3 DNA sequence: TGTGCCAGCAGCCAGAGAAGGACAGCCTATAGAGAAGAGACCCAGTACTTC.

This chain uses TRBV28 with TRBJ2-3; 9 positions match TRBD2. Germline V lookup: CDR1 MDHEN, CDR2 SYDVKM. Unmatched junction bases numbered 8, after V lost 2 bases and J lost 2 bases. This CDR3 spans 17 amino acids. The CDR3 region is CASSLRNLAGHTDTQYF. The CDR3 nucleotides read TGTGCCAGCAGTTTACGGAATCTAGCGGGACACACAGATACGCAGTATTTT. Drawing the rest from reference TRBV28 and TRBJ2-3, the complete variable domain is DVKVTQSSRYLVKRTGEKVFLECVQDMDHENMFWYRQDPGLGLRLIYFSYDVKMKEKGDIPEGYSVSREKKERFSLILESASTNQTSMYLCASSLRNLAGHTDTQYFGPGTRLTVL.

This chain joins TRBV4-2 and TRBJ2-6, with 8 nucleotides matching TRBD1. Looked up from germline, CDR1 is LGHNA and CDR2 is YNFKEQ. V lost 0 bases, J lost 3 bases, and 1 base stayed unmatched. The CDR3 runs 16 residues. The DNA for the CDR3 is TGTGCCAGCAGCCAAGAACAGGGGGTTGGGGCCAACGTCCTGACTTTC. Its protein product is CASSQEQGVGANVLTF.

This clone has only one observation. Written as DNA, the CDR3 is TGTGCCAGCAGTTTCACAGGGGGCGGGGATGGCTACACCTTC. This gives the protein CASSFTGGGDGYTF. The V gene is TRBV28, the J gene TRBJ1-2; 9 bases align to TRBD1. V shed 3 bases, J shed 6 bases, and the junction held 5 bases outside the gene matches. From germline, CDR1 is MDHEN and CDR2 SYDVKM. The CDR3 covers 14 residues.

The chain uses TRBV6-4 and TRBJ2-1; perhaps TRBD2 as D (6 bases). This CDR3 is built from 13 residues. Germline assignment: CDR1 MRHNA and CDR2 SNTAGT. The V and J ends lost 4 bases and 3 bases respectively, with 7 bases between them. CDR3 nucleotide sequence: TGTGCCAGCAGTGCGGGAGACTACAATGAGCAGTTCTTC. This sequence encodes CASSAGDYNEQFF.

This clone counts as medium-sized (0.01 to 0.1%). The CDR3 nucleotides are TGTGCCAGCATTGCCGGGACACATCCCCCAGATACGCAGTATTTT. It codes for CASIAGTHPPDTQYF. The chain is built from TRBV6-1 and TRBJ2-3; tentative D call: TRBD1 (6 bases). The CDR3 extends over 15 amino acids. The germline V gene has CDR1 MNHNS and CDR2 SASEGT. Trimming pared 7 bases from V and 4 bases from J, leaving 18 bases between.

The chain has TRBV9 and TRBJ2-3; perhaps D is TRBD1 or TRBD2 (5 bases each). Per the germline V gene, CDR1 is SGDLS and CDR2 is YYNGEE. This CDR3 is built from 15 residues. Trimming removed 0 bases at V and 4 bases at J, with 12 bases between. CDR3: CASSVGDRFADTQYF. The DNA for the CDR3 is TGTGCCAGCAGCGTAGGGGACCGGTTTGCAGATACGCAGTATTTT.

CDR3: CASSLDYERVMNEKLFF. CDR3 in DNA: TGTGCCAGCAGCTTAGATTATGAACGGGTAATGAATGAAAAACTGTTTTTT. The chain is built from TRBV11-2 and TRBJ1-4; D is ambiguous. This CDR3 has 17 residues. Germline V gives CDR1 SGHAT, CDR2 FQNNGV. V was cut by 0 bases and J by 5 bases, with 16 bases left in between.

This rearrangement joins TRBV6-5 to TRBJ2-7; no clear D gene. In germline, CDR1 is MNHEY, CDR2 SVGAGI. This CDR3 comprises 13 residues. V was shortened by 5 bases and J by 4 bases, with 12 bases between the two germline ends. Here the CDR3 reads CASSPGLLYEQYF. For the CDR3, the DNA is TGTGCCAGCAGTCCCGGGTTATTATACGAGCAGTACTTC.

This clone occurred once. The V gene is TRBV9, the J gene TRBJ2-5; 7 bases agree with TRBD2. Matching the DNA end better, TRBJ2-7 makes the J call doubtful. The CDR3 runs 15 residues. Per germline, CDR1 SGDLS and CDR2 YYNGEE. The CDR3 bases are TGTGCCAGCAGCGTAGCGCCCGGACTAGAAGACGAGCAGTACTTC. Protein: CASSVAPGLEDEQYF.

The chain links TRBV27 to TRBJ2-7; D gene unclear. Germline assignment: CDR1 MNHEY and CDR2 SMNVEV (reference sequence). Deletions cut 3 bases from V and 5 bases from J, with 11 bases between. The length of the CDR3 is 13 residues. The DNA of the CDR3 is TGTGCCAGCAGTTTTACCCAGTTTGACGAGCAGTACTTC. This encodes CASSFTQFDEQYF.

The chain couples TRBV6-6 to TRBJ2-3; D gene ambiguous. Germline loops: CDR1 MNHNY, CDR2 SVGAGI (reference sequence). The V gene lost 6 bases and the J gene lost 1 base, with 17 bases spanning the gap. This CDR3 has 16 residues. CDR3 coding DNA: TGTGCCAGCAGCGCCCTACTAATCGGAGGCACAGATACGCAGTATTTT. As protein: CASSALLIGGTDTQYF.

The chain recombines TRBV28 with TRBJ2-1; a weak D match, TRBD1 (7 bases). V was shortened by 3 bases and J by 0 bases, with 9 bases between the two germline ends. The CDR3 is 15 amino acids. Germline V gene sequence: CDR1 MDHEN, CDR2 SYDVKM. The CDR3 region is CASSFQGGSYNEQFF. The CDR3 DNA reads TGTGCCAGCAGTTTTCAGGGGGGCTCCTACAATGAGCAGTTCTTC. The full variable domain, in which reference TRBV28 and TRBJ2-1 provide the parts outside the CDR3, is DVKVTQSSRYLVKRTGEKVFLECVQDMDHENMFWYRQDPGLGLRLIYFSYDVKMKEKGDIPEGYSVSREKKERFSLILESASTNQTSMYLCASSFQGGSYNEQFFGPGTRLTVL.

This chain connects TRBV9 to TRBJ2-3, with 10 bases lining up with TRBD2. This CDR3 has 14 residues. The germline gives CDR1 SGDLS, CDR2 YYNGEE. Losses at the gene ends were 3 bases for V and 4 bases for J; bases not matched to a gene: 2. The CDR3 DNA reads as TGTGCCAGCAGCGCAGCGGGAGGGGCAGATACGCAGTATTTT. It specifies CASSAAGGADTQYF.